A single sample gave rise to the 5 T cell receptor beta chains below, sequenced in a study of T-cell reconstitution after alpha-beta-depleted transplantation in children. A library of TCRbeta sequences, prepared with unique molecular identifiers, was generated. TCRdb re-analysed the PCR reads in MiXCR, keeping a single row per CDR3 protein. Of about 640,000 distinct CDR3 sequences in the sample, 10% to 15% were seen once. The sequenced sample was PBMCs, mostly from graft donor cells, obtained 360 days after TCRalphabeta/CD19-depleted stem cell transplant. The source is a male patient younger than 18 who had a stem cell transplant for acute myeloid leukemia, so the T cells may come from the graft donor.

In this sample, this clonotype turned up many times. The chain couples TRBV12-3 or TRBV12-4 to TRBJ2-7; 8 bases align to TRBD1. The CDR3 is 18 residues long. V was pared by 3 bases and J by 0 bases, with 13 bases of the junction left unmatched. As DNA, the CDR3 is TGTGCCAGCAGTTTGGCTCCAGGGGGCGAACATCTCTCCTACGAGCAGTACTTC. Translation: CASSLAPGGEHLSYEQYF.

The chain uses TRBV7-2 and TRBJ2-4, with 8 bases aligning to TRBD1. CDR3 length equals 17 residues. The germline CDR1 and CDR2 sequences are SGHTA and FQGNSA. Losses at the gene ends were 0 bases for V and 6 bases for J; bases not matched to a gene: 10. CDR3 loop: CASSLARTGRGTNIQYF. As DNA, the CDR3 is TGTGCCAGCAGCTTAGCCCGGACAGGGAGAGGGACAAACATTCAGTACTTC. The variable domain in full, completed from reference TRBV7-2 and TRBJ2-4, reads GAGVSQSPSNKVTEKGKDVELRCDPISGHTALYWYRQSLGQGLEFLIYFQGNSAPDKSGLPSDRFSAERTGGSVSTLTIQRTQQEDSAVYLCASSLARTGRGTNIQYFGAGTRLSVL.

This clonotype has ten or more counts. V and J are TRBV7-9 and TRBJ2-7, with D possibly being TRBD2 (5 bases). CDR3 size: 15 residues. Germline lookup yields CDR1 SEHNR and CDR2 FQNEAQ (reference sequence). Trimming left V 3 bases short and J 4 bases short, with 16 bases between. The CDR3 DNA follows: TGTGCCAGCAGCTTGGCTAGCTCCGGGCGGTACGAGCAGTACTTC. Translating it yields CASSLASSGRYEQYF.

The chain employs TRBV4-3 and TRBJ2-1, with D tentatively TRBD1 or TRBD2 (5 bases each). CDR3 length: 19 residues. Germline CDR1 and CDR2: LGHNA and YSLEER. With 1 base removed from V and 3 bases from J, the gap between germline ends came to 22 bases. The CDR3 spells CASSQGPTDRDYVYNEQFF. Here the CDR3 DNA reads TGCGCCAGCAGCCAAGGCCCTACTGACAGAGACTACGTCTACAATGAGCAGTTCTTC.

This clonotype was observed a few times. The chain recombines TRBV20-1 with TRBJ2-7; TRBD1 agrees at 8 bases. The CDR3 has 13 amino acids. Germline CDR1 reads DFQATT; CDR2 reads SNEGSKA (reference sequence). CDR3 coding DNA: TGCAGCGGAGGGGGACAGGCCCAGTGGGAGCAGTACTTC. This translates into CSGGGQAQWEQYF.